This T cell receptor beta chain derives from a study of cytomegalovirus exposure and HLA in healthy donors. Study results and limitations: Sequencing likely produced, as an artifact, a cluster of highly shared sequence variants. Associated with HLA alleles at 0.05 false discovery rate in a later analysis were approximately 17,000 TCR beta sequences.

V lost 1 base, J lost 2 bases, and 2 bases stayed unmatched. The V gene's germline CDR1 is LNHDA and CDR2 SQIVND (reference sequence). The length of the CDR3 is 15 residues. For this clone: The antigen remains unidentified.

The primer mix had 60 Vbeta and 13 Jbeta primers. Per the original methods: Per a later analysis, the number of unique TCR beta chains was about 78 million, of which roughly 9.9 million were shared. This table comes from immunoSEQ multiplex PCR, and its TCRdb copy is limited to in-frame clones, with some not included. V, J and clone size derive from that table, while D and trimming were established from the DNA sequence. The sample includes about 97,000 clones, about 81% of them seen just once. The V gene is TRBV19, the J gene TRBJ1-5, with 7 bases fitting TRBD1. Sequenced input: PBMCs. The TCR comes from a man in his forties in good health and CMV-seropositive. CDR3 in amino acids: CASSIGDRGNQPQHF. The CDR3 region has the DNA TGTGCCAGTAGTATAGGCGACAGGGGCAATCAGCCCCAGCATTTT.